The next 32 T cell receptor beta chains were all read from a single sample in a study of blood T cell repertoires in COVID-19. Here immunoSEQ multiplex PCR was the method, and the copy in TCRdb shows in-frame clones only, minus some. Here the sample spans approximately 170,000 clones, 80% to 90% being singletons. Sequenced input: peripheral blood. The receptors come from a man aged 45 to 65 with active or convalescent COVID-19.

The chain employs TRBV29-1 and TRBJ1-4; TRBD1 matches at 11 bases. The CDR3 contains 14 residues. The J segment lost 5 bases and the V segment lost 6 bases, leaving 5 bases of the junction unmatched. CDR1 and CDR2 (germline): SQVTM, ANQGSEA. CDR3 sequence reads: CSVGRTGGNEKLFF. In nucleotides, the CDR3 is TGCAGCGTCGGAAGGACAGGGGGCAATGAAAAACTGTTTTTT. The variable domain in full, completed from reference TRBV29-1 and TRBJ1-4, reads SAVISQKPSRDICQRGTSLTIQCQVDSQVTMMFWYRQQPGQSLTLIATANQGSEATYESGFVIDKFPISRPNLTFSTLTVSNMSPEDSSIYLCSVGRTGGNEKLFFGSGTQLSVL.

The CDR3 region has the DNA TGTGCCAGCAGTTTGAGGACAGATACGCAGTATTTT. It translates to CASSLRTDTQYF. This chain joins TRBV28 and TRBJ2-3; D unclear. Trimming removed 3 bases from V and 3 bases from J, with 4 bases in between. CDR1 is MDHEN and CDR2 is SYDVKM in the germline V gene. The CDR3 runs to 12 residues.

The J gene is TRBJ1-1, the V gene TRBV5-6; no reliable D call. V was shortened by 1 base and J by 10 bases, with 14 bases between the two germline ends. This CDR3 is built from 13 residues. In germline, CDR1 is SGHDT, CDR2 YYEEEE. CDR3 coding DNA: TGTGCCAGCAGCTTGTTCGGGGAAGTTGTAGCTTTCTTT. Residues: CASSLFGEVVAFF.

The sample holds many counts of this clone. This rearrangement joins TRBV12-5 to TRBJ1-4; D possibly corresponds to TRBD1 (6 bases). The CDR3 runs 17 residues. Germline CDR1 and CDR2: LGHNT and FRNRAP. V dropped 0 bases and J dropped 0 bases, with 11 bases sitting between them. The CDR3 spells CASGLVTGSATNEKLFF. DNA of the CDR3: TGTGCTAGTGGTTTGGTAACAGGGAGTGCAACTAATGAAAAACTGTTTTTT.

The chain is built from TRBV19 and TRBJ1-2, with D unresolved. Germline CDR1 and CDR2: LNHDA and SQIVND (reference sequence). This CDR3 has 14 amino acids. V lost 6 bases and J lost 7, with 18 bases in between. In nucleotides, the CDR3 is TGTGCCAGTAGGCCCCGGGAACAGACAAGTGGCTACACCTTC. It encodes CASRPREQTSGYTF.

The V call is TRBV3-1 (or the pseudogene TRBV3-2), the J call TRBJ2-3, with D tentatively TRBD2 (5 bases). The germline V gene has CDR1 LGHDT and CDR2 YNNKEL (reference sequence). V lost 2 bases and J 5 bases, leaving 14 bases between the germline ends. This CDR3 region has 15 residues. CDR3 nucleotides: TGTGCCAGCAGCCAAAAACGATCCCGGGGAGATACGCAGTATTTT. This gives the protein CASSQKRSRGDTQYF.

This chain joins TRBV5-1 and TRBJ2-1; 8 nucleotides align to TRBD1. The germline gives CDR1 SGHRS, CDR2 YFSETQ. CDR3 length equals 16 residues. Trimming cost V 0 bases and J 7 bases; bases outside gene matches: 9. CDR3 nucleotide sequence: TGCGCCAGCAGCTTGGAGACAGGGGAAAGGGCAAATGAGCAGTTCTTC. It encodes CASSLETGERANEQFF.

The V gene is TRBV12-3 or TRBV12-4, the J gene TRBJ1-1; 8 bases agree with TRBD1. The J segment lost 12 bases and the V segment lost 3 bases, leaving 6 bases of the junction unmatched. The CDR3 runs to 12 residues. CDR3 in DNA: TGTGCCAGCAGTTTCGGACAGGGTCTAACTTTCTTT. It yields the protein CASSFGQGLTFF.

The chain employs TRBV11-3 and TRBJ2-7; tentative D call: TRBD2 (6 bases). There are 16 residues in the CDR3. Trimming removed 0 bases from V and 5 bases from J, with 17 bases in between. Germline loops: CDR1 SGHNT, CDR2 YENEEA. The CDR3 here is CASSLEIAAERDEQYF. Written as DNA, the CDR3 is TGTGCCAGCAGCTTAGAGATAGCGGCTGAGAGAGACGAGCAGTACTTC. Variable domain in full (rest from reference TRBV11-3 and TRBJ2-7): EAGVVQSPRYKIIEKKQPVAFWCNPISGHNTLYWYLQNLGQGPELLIRYENEEAVDDSQLPKDRFSAERLKGVDSTLKIQPAELGDSAVYLCASSLEIAAERDEQYFGPGTRLTVT.

The chain uses TRBV19 and TRBJ2-5, with 9 positions matching TRBD1. Germline V gene sequence: CDR1 LNHDA, CDR2 SQIVND (reference sequence). This CDR3 spans 15 amino acids. V shed 1 base and J 5 bases; nucleotides not matched to a gene: 5. The CDR3 reads CASSIGTGGRETQYF. The CDR3 DNA reads as TGTGCCAGTAGTATAGGTACAGGGGGCCGGGAGACCCAGTACTTC.

The chain carries TRBV7-2 and TRBJ2-4; D possibly corresponds to TRBD1 (6 bases). This CDR3 has 15 residues. V was pared by 1 base and J by 7 bases, with 14 bases between. In germline, CDR1 is SGHTA, CDR2 FQGNSA. CDR3 DNA: TGTGCCAGCAGCTTAGGTGACACTAGGGGGAACATTCAGTACTTC. As protein: CASSLGDTRGNIQYF.

The chain recombines TRBV11-2 with TRBJ1-6, with TRBD1 identical over 11 bases. Germline CDR1 reads SGHAT; CDR2 reads FQNNGV. The V and J ends lost 2 bases and 8 bases, in that order; junction bases with no gene match: 8. This CDR3 is 17 amino acids long. The CDR3 DNA sequence: TGTGCCAGCAGCTTATTTGGGACAGGGGGATTCGATTCACCCCTCCACTTT. This codes for CASSLFGTGGFDSPLHF.

The CDR3 sequence: CASSYGTVYGYTF. The CDR3 DNA reads as TGTGCCAGCAGTTACGGGACAGTCTATGGCTACACCTTC. The gene calls are TRBV12-3 or TRBV12-4 and TRBJ1-2; the match to TRBD1 covers 7 bases. The CDR3 consists of 13 residues. V trimming: 4 bases; J trimming: 4 bases; junction bases outside the gene matches: 3.

The genes are TRBV9 and TRBJ1-3; TRBD1 matches at 9 bases. The trim removed 5 bases at V and 1 base at J, leaving 4 bases unmatched. Germline V gene data show CDR1 as SGDLS and CDR2 as YYNGEE. The CDR3 is 15 residues long. The CDR3 is CASSLTGGSGNTIYF. DNA for the CDR3: TGTGCCAGCAGTCTGACAGGGGGGTCTGGAAACACCATATATTTT.

The V and J genes are TRBV6-4 and TRBJ2-1; 12 bases are a match to TRBD2. The CDR3 totals 15 residues. Germline V gene sequence: CDR1 MRHNA, CDR2 SNTAGT. The V gene end was trimmed by 10 bases and the J gene end by 7 bases; junction bases not matched to a gene: 11. CDR3 protein: CATAPLAGGRNEQFF. In DNA form, the CDR3 reads TGTGCCACAGCACCACTAGCGGGAGGTAGGAATGAGCAGTTCTTC.

The chain employs TRBV6-5 and TRBJ2-5; 13 nucleotides match TRBD2. This CDR3 comprises 15 residues. V was pared by 4 bases and J by 5 bases, with 4 bases of the junction left unmatched. Germline V gene data show CDR1 as MNHEY and CDR2 as SVGAGI. The CDR3 DNA reads TGTGCCAGCAGTTTGGTACTAGCGGGAGGGGAGACCCAGTACTTC. Translated: CASSLVLAGGETQYF.

The V and J genes are TRBV19 and TRBJ2-5; D might be TRBD1 (5 bases). The ends were cut back, 7 bases at V and 5 bases at J, with 20 bases in the middle. This CDR3 spans 15 amino acids. CDR1 is LNHDA, CDR2 SQIVND, per germline (reference sequence). The CDR3, as DNA: TGTGCCAGTACTAAAACGGCAGGGATATGGGAGACCCAGTACTTC. Amino acids: CASTKTAGIWETQYF.

The V gene is TRBV10-3, the J gene TRBJ1-2, with 12 bases identical to TRBD1. In germline, CDR1 is ENHRY, CDR2 SYGVKD. The CDR3 loop spans 14 amino acids. The junction had 6 bases not matched to a gene; V was cut back by 6 bases and J by 7 bases. CDR3 sequence: CAIRGTGGSFGYTF. The DNA of the CDR3 is TGTGCCATCAGGGGGACAGGGGGCTCGTTTGGCTACACCTTC.

This clone was recorded only once. This chain connects TRBV7-2 to TRBJ2-7; tentative D call: TRBD2 (5 bases). Germline values: CDR1 SGHTA, CDR2 FQGNSA. CDR3 length: 13 residues. V was cut by 1 base and J by 6 bases, with 10 bases left in between. CDR3 sequence (DNA): TGTGCCAGCAGCTTAGAGTTCCGGGGCGAGCAGTACTTC. Encoded protein: CASSLEFRGEQYF.

This rearrangement joins TRBV3-1 (or the pseudogene TRBV3-2) to TRBJ2-1; the D is unclear. Trimming stripped 4 bases from V and 7 bases from J, with 8 bases between. The CDR3 is 12 amino acids. From germline, CDR1 is LGHDT and CDR2 YNNKEL (reference sequence). CDR3 DNA sequence: TGTGCCAGCAGCCTTGTGGCTAATGAGCAGTTCTTC. Protein: CASSLVANEQFF.

The V and J genes are TRBV28 and TRBJ1-4, with D hard to call. The CDR3 is 15 residues long. Deletions cut 6 bases from V and 0 bases from J, with 11 bases between. The germline V gene has CDR1 MDHEN and CDR2 SYDVKM. CDR3 region: CASSTGTATNEKLFF. In DNA, the CDR3 is TGTGCCAGCAGCACCGGTACCGCAACTAATGAAAAACTGTTTTTT.

The chain combines TRBV6-6 with TRBJ2-1; 7 bases map to TRBD1. There are 12 residues in the CDR3. Germline CDR1 is MNHNY and CDR2 is SVGAGI (reference sequence). V was clipped by 6 bases and J by 10 bases; unmatched bases: 6. DNA for the CDR3: TGTGCCAGCAGGACAGGGCTTAACGAGCAGTTCTTC. Residues: CASRTGLNEQFF.

The rearrangement joins TRBV15 to TRBJ1-4; possibly TRBD1 for D (6 bases). The CDR3 consists of 13 residues. The ends were cut back, 8 bases at V and 7 bases at J, with 14 bases in the middle. The germline V gene encodes CDR1 LNHNV and CDR2 YYDKDF (reference sequence). CDR3 DNA sequence: TGTGCCACCGGTAGGGGAGGGGGTGAAAAACTGTTTTTT. This gives the protein CATGRGGGEKLFF.

The rearrangement joins TRBV7-2 to TRBJ1-1; possibly TRBD1 for D (5 bases). CDR1 is SGHTA, CDR2 FQGNSA, per germline. V lost 4 bases and J lost 1, with 7 bases in between. The CDR3 sequence is 13 residues long. For the CDR3, the DNA is TGTGCCAGCAGCTCCGGGGGGAACACTGAAGCTTTCTTT. This codes for CASSSGGNTEAFF.

V is TRBV11-2 and J is TRBJ2-7; D is possibly TRBD2 (5 bases). The CDR3 has 12 residues. V lost 9 bases and J 5 bases, leaving 14 bases between the germline ends. Germline CDR1 reads SGHAT; CDR2 reads FQNNGV. CDR3 protein: CASRGLAHEQYF. The DNA of the CDR3 is TGTGCCAGTAGAGGGTTGGCCCACGAGCAGTACTTC. The complete variable domain, with remaining parts taken from reference TRBV11-2 and TRBJ2-7, reads EAGVAQSPRYKIIEKRQSVAFWCNPISGHATLYWYQQILGQGPKLLIQFQNNGVVDDSQLPKDRFSAERLKGVDSTLKIQPAKLEDSAVYLCASRGLAHEQYFGPGTRLTVT.

The rearrangement uses TRBV6-6 and TRBJ2-3; D is ambiguous. This CDR3 has 14 residues. The ends were cut back, 0 bases at V and 2 bases at J, with 6 bases in the middle. The germline CDR1 and CDR2 sequences are MNHNY and SVGAGI (reference sequence). The CDR3 here is CASSYSTDTDTQYF. The CDR3 DNA is TGTGCCAGCAGTTACTCTACTGACACAGATACGCAGTATTTT.

This chain joins TRBV4-2 and TRBJ1-5; no firm D call. The CDR3 consists of 14 residues. Germline lookup yields CDR1 LGHNA and CDR2 YNFKEQ. Trimming shortened V by 4 bases and J by 0 bases, and 7 bases separated the two germline ends. The CDR3 reads CASSLDYSNQPQHF. CDR3 bases: TGTGCCAGCAGCCTCGACTATAGCAATCAGCCCCAGCATTTT.

V usage is TRBV24-1 and J usage is TRBJ1-2, with 8 bases that match TRBD1. The germline V gene encodes CDR1 KGHDR and CDR2 SFDVKD. The junction had 6 bases not matched to a gene; V was cut back by 3 bases and J by 7 bases. The CDR3 is made up of 14 amino acids. The CDR3 DNA is TGTGCCACCAGTGATCCCGCTGGACAGGGTGGCTACACCTTC. This translates into CATSDPAGQGGYTF.

The chain recombines TRBV6-5 with TRBJ1-4; D is uncertain. CDR1 is MNHEY, CDR2 SVGAGI, per germline. The CDR3 loop spans 14 amino acids. V was cut by 5 bases and J by 8 bases, with 15 bases left in between. The CDR3, as DNA: TGTGCCAGCAGTACGGGAGAAGCGGGAGAAAAACTGTTTTTT. Protein product: CASSTGEAGEKLFF.

This chain connects TRBV4-1 to TRBJ2-7; 8 bases are a match to TRBD2. The CDR3 extends over 16 amino acids. The ends lost 0 bases at V and 5 bases at J; junction bases unmatched: 9. The V gene's germline CDR1 is MGHRA and CDR2 YSYEKL. CDR3 residues: CASSQDPSGRSHEQYF. In DNA form, the CDR3 reads TGCGCCAGCAGCCAAGACCCGAGCGGGAGATCCCACGAGCAGTACTTC.

The chain uses TRBV29-1 and TRBJ2-3; 10 bases are shared with TRBD2. The CDR3 spans 13 residues. The V segment lost 7 bases and the J segment 6 bases; nucleotides outside the gene matches: 7. The germline V gene encodes CDR1 SQVTM and CDR2 ANQGSEA. The CDR3 loop is CSAPAGGPDTQYF. For the CDR3, the DNA is TGCAGCGCCCCAGCGGGGGGGCCGGATACGCAGTATTTT.

This rearrangement joins TRBV5-4 to TRBJ2-1; 11 bases are a match to TRBD2. After removal of 10 bases from V and 2 bases from J, the junction contained 14 bases not matched to a gene. CDR1 is SGHNT, CDR2 YYREEE, per germline (reference sequence). CDR3 length: 17 residues. The CDR3 region has the DNA TGTGCCTGCGTAGCGGGAGGGCCGGTAGTCCCCTACAATGAGCAGTTCTTC. Translating gives CACVAGGPVVPYNEQFF.